Detailed here is one TCR beta chain. Trimming removed 0 bases from V and 4 bases from J; junction bases left unmatched: 10. Germline-derived CDR1 and CDR2 are SGHVS and FQNEAQ. The CDR3 consists of 17 residues. How the authors handled the data: Cell counts per sample came from amplifying reference gene primers. This table comes from immunoSEQ multiplex PCR, and its TCRdb copy is limited to in-frame clones, with some not included. V and J calls and clone size come straight from that table; D and trimming were deduced from the DNA. This table has about 260,000 clones, 88% appearing once. The sample originates from a study of blood T cell repertoires in COVID-19. Background on the study: Acute and convalescent COVID-19 samples came from the United States, Italy and Spain. The cDNA or gDNA used as material had been derived from T cells, B-cell-depleted T cells, or PBMCs.

Sequencing used peripheral blood. This receptor was taken from a man aged 60-69 years who had recovered from COVID-19. The V gene is TRBV7-8, the J gene TRBJ2-5; 8 positions match TRBD1. The CDR3 loop is CASSLAWVAGGRETQYF. The CDR3 DNA sequence: TGTGCCAGCAGCTTAGCGTGGGTGGCAGGGGGCAGAGAGACCCAGTACTTC.